This T cell receptor (beta chain) was found in a study of blood T cell repertoires in COVID-19. In the study overall: The United States, Italy and Spain supplied acute and convalescent COVID-19 samples.

V was trimmed by 4 bases and J by 5 bases, leaving 19 bases between them. In germline, CDR1 is SGHKS, CDR2 YYEKEE (reference sequence). This CDR3 region has 16 residues. As originally analysed: For nucleated cells, counts were estimated from reference gene primer amplification. Here immunoSEQ multiplex PCR was the method, and the copy in TCRdb shows in-frame clones only, minus some. D and trimming were read from the DNA, whereas the V and J calls and clone size are those reported in that table. The table records approximately 140,000 clones, about 85% of them present only once. The chain carries TRBV5-5 and TRBJ2-1, with a possible D match to TRBD2 (6 bases). The receptor was isolated from a human donor with COVID-19, enrolled during active disease. The donor label of this sample is uncertain. Source material: peripheral blood. The CDR3 loop reads CASSGGVFGGNNEQFF. The CDR3 DNA sequence: TGTGCCAGCAGCGGAGGGGTCTTCGGAGGCAACAATGAGCAGTTCTTC.